The 19 T cell receptor beta chains given below trace back to one sample, sequenced in a study of regulatory T cells in long-lasting Graves disease. Time point: newly diagnosed GD, antithyroid drugs for less than 3 months. Preparation of the TCR library used RNA extracted from PBMCs. According to the study, TCR beta libraries were built with iRepertoire HTBI primers and CDR3-region Arm-PCR. TCRdb ran MiXCR on the multiplex PCR reads and lists one entry per CDR3 protein. The table includes roughly 400,000 distinct CDR3 sequences, 14% to 15% detected once. These sequences were also reported in another study, on T cells in Graves' hyperthyroidism and ophthalmopathy.

Sequenced here: peripheral blood mononuclear cells (PBMCs), sampled at new diagnosis, from a patient treated with antithyroid drugs. The receptors stem from a woman between 40 and 55 years old with Graves disease.

This clonotype has more than one count but fewer than ten. This chain joins TRBV29-1 and TRBJ2-1; possibly TRBD1 for D (6 bases). The CDR3 covers 13 residues. The V gene lost 3 bases and the J gene lost 2 bases, with 8 bases spanning the gap. The germline CDR1 and CDR2 sequences are SQVTM and ANQGSEA. The CDR3, as DNA: TGCAGCGTTGAGGGACATGCCTACAATGAGCAGTTCTTC. It codes for CSVEGHAYNEQFF.

This clonotype has a count of ten or more. The chain couples TRBV12-5 to TRBJ2-1; the D is unclear. CDR1 LGHNT and CDR2 FRNRAP come from the germline V gene. V was cut by 1 base and J by 5 bases, with 6 bases left in between. The CDR3 has 13 amino acids. CDR3 sequence: CASGLGLNNEQFF. The DNA of the CDR3 is TGTGCTAGTGGTTTGGGGCTGAACAATGAGCAGTTCTTC.

This clonotype has at least ten counts. This chain links TRBV7-3 with TRBJ2-1; tentative D call: TRBD2 (6 bases). The CDR3 length is 14 residues. Looked up from germline, CDR1 is SGHTA and CDR2 is FQGTGA. With 5 bases removed from V and 10 bases from J, the gap between germline ends came to 18 bases. The CDR3 spells CASSTGVGRREQFF. The CDR3 region has the DNA TGTGCCAGCAGCACTGGGGTCGGGAGACGAGAGCAGTTCTTC.

The chain uses TRBV3-1 and TRBJ2-1, with TRBD2 identical over 13 bases. Germline CDR1 reads LGHDT; CDR2 reads YNNKEL (reference sequence). CDR3 size: 18 residues. Trimming cost V 3 bases and J 6 bases; bases outside gene matches: 11. The CDR3 DNA follows: TGTGCCAGCAGCCAGGAGCGGTGGAGGACTAGCGGGAGCAATGAGCAGTTCTTC. Protein: CASSQERWRTSGSNEQFF.

This chain connects TRBV28 to TRBJ1-3, with 10 bases fitting TRBD1. Germline V lookup: CDR1 MDHEN, CDR2 SYDVKM. Germline trimming cut 6 bases from V and 5 bases from J; bases unmatched to any gene: 7. CDR3 length: 15 residues. In DNA, the CDR3 is TGTGCCAGCAGCCGCGACAGGGGGCGCAGAAACACCATATATTTT. This sequence encodes CASSRDRGRRNTIYF.

This clonotype occurred many times. The rearrangement links TRBV27 to TRBJ2-7, with 8 bases that match TRBD2. Trimming at V came to 5 bases and at J to 0 bases, leaving 6 bases not matched to a gene. CDR3 size: 15 residues. CDR1 is MNHEY, CDR2 SMNVEV, per germline (reference sequence). The CDR3 is CASSPDTSGSYEQYF. The CDR3 DNA follows: TGTGCCAGCAGTCCCGACACTAGCGGCTCCTACGAGCAGTACTTC.

This chain links TRBV20-1 with TRBJ1-1; D gene uncertain. From germline, CDR1 is DFQATT and CDR2 SNEGSKA (reference sequence). CDR3 size: 12 residues. The V gene lost 6 bases and the J gene lost 7 bases, with 15 bases spanning the gap. CDR3 amino acids: CSALERRSEAFF. CDR3 nucleotide sequence: TGCAGTGCACTAGAGAGGAGGAGTGAAGCTTTCTTT.

The chain couples TRBV20-1 to TRBJ2-1; TRBD2 agrees at 11 bases. Trimming at V came to 2 bases and at J to 7 bases, leaving 7 bases not matched to a gene. The CDR3 sequence is 15 residues long. Germline V lookup: CDR1 DFQATT, CDR2 SNEGSKA (reference sequence). This chain's CDR3 is CSARPRTSGLNEQFF. The CDR3 DNA follows: TGCAGTGCTAGACCGCGGACTAGCGGGCTGAATGAGCAGTTCTTC.

This clonotype has at least ten counts. V gene TRBV9 combines with J gene TRBJ2-2; D tentatively fits TRBD1 or TRBD2 (5 bases each). V lost 2 bases and J 8 bases, leaving 16 bases between the germline ends. The germline gives CDR1 SGDLS, CDR2 YYNGEE. The CDR3 is 15 residues long. The DNA for the CDR3 is TGTGCCAGCAGCGTCCGGGACCCCGGGGAAGGGGAGCTGTTTTTT. Amino acids: CASSVRDPGEGELFF.

Many counts were recorded for this clonotype. The rearrangement links TRBV29-1 to TRBJ2-5, with D perhaps being TRBD1 or TRBD2 (5 bases each). V was cut by 4 bases and J by 5 bases, with 20 bases left in between. The CDR3 loop spans 15 amino acids. CDR1 is SQVTM, CDR2 ANQGSEA, per germline. The CDR3 DNA sequence: TGCAGCGTTGCCCCCCCGACAGCGCCGGGGGAGACCCAGTACTTC. As protein: CSVAPPTAPGETQYF.

This clonotype was picked up a small number of times. The chain recombines TRBV5-4 with TRBJ2-1; 9 bases match TRBD2. CDR3 size: 18 residues. Germline CDR1 is SGHNT and CDR2 is YYREEE (reference sequence). The ends lost 6 bases at V and 0 bases at J; junction bases unmatched: 13. The CDR3 protein is CASTPPGLAPGSYNEQFF. CDR3 bases: TGTGCCAGCACCCCGCCGGGACTAGCTCCTGGCTCCTACAATGAGCAGTTCTTC.

This clonotype appeared a few times. The chain links TRBV6-1 to TRBJ1-3, with D possibly being TRBD1 (5 bases). The CDR3 is made up of 15 amino acids. Trimming removed 7 bases from V and 4 bases from J, with 17 bases in between. Germline CDR1 and CDR2: MNHNS and SASEGT. CDR3 amino acids: CASTMTQGSGNTIYF. The CDR3 nucleotides are TGTGCCAGCACCATGACCCAGGGATCCGGAAACACCATATATTTT.

This chain connects TRBV5-1 to TRBJ2-7; D unclear. CDR1 SGHRS and CDR2 YFSETQ come from the germline V gene. This CDR3 spans 14 amino acids. With 0 bases removed from V and 7 bases from J, the gap between germline ends came to 14 bases. The CDR3 sequence: CASSLAGGRREQYF. CDR3 DNA sequence: TGCGCCAGCAGCTTGGCCGGCGGACGGAGAGAGCAGTACTTC.

This clonotype was recorded many times. The chain joins TRBV12-3 or TRBV12-4 to TRBJ2-2; TRBD2 aligns across 8 bases. This CDR3 has 17 amino acids. V was pared by 5 bases and J by 0 bases, with 8 bases of the junction left unmatched. Here the CDR3 reads CASSGREDITNTGELFF. CDR3 DNA sequence: TGTGCCAGCAGTGGGCGGGAGGACATAACGAACACCGGGGAGCTGTTTTTT.

The chain couples TRBV20-1 to TRBJ2-7, with TRBD2 matching over 10 bases. V dropped 3 bases and J dropped 2; count of bases not matched to a gene: 19. The germline V gene has CDR1 DFQATT and CDR2 SNEGSKA (reference sequence). There are 19 residues in the CDR3. CDR3 nucleotides: TGCAGTGCTAGGGCCCCGGGTGGGAGCGGGAGGGCCCATCCCTACGAGCAGTACTTC. This sequence encodes CSARAPGGSGRAHPYEQYF.

Regarding this clonotype: With a much larger clone just one base away, this may be a read error. V is TRBV19 and J is TRBJ2-2; possibly TRBD2 for D (5 bases). In germline, CDR1 is LNHDA, CDR2 SQIVND (reference sequence). The CDR3 runs 13 residues. The CDR3 DNA sequence: TGTGCCAGTGGTATTAGCGTTACCGGGGAGCTGTTTTTT. It translates to CASGISVTGELFF.

This clonotype was picked up a small number of times. The chain recombines TRBV14 with TRBJ2-2; 10 bases are shared with TRBD2. The ends lost 4 bases at V and 4 bases at J; junction bases unmatched: 6. The CDR3 totals 16 residues. CDR1 is SGHDN and CDR2 is FVKESK in the germline V gene. CDR3 residues: CASSRLAGATTGELFF. DNA for the CDR3: TGTGCCAGCAGCCGCCTAGCGGGAGCTACCACCGGGGAGCTGTTTTTT.

To note about this clonotype: A much bigger clone sits one base away, suggesting this may be a read error. The chain recombines TRBV14 with TRBJ2-1; 7 bases line up with TRBD1. In germline, CDR1 is SGHDN, CDR2 FVKESK. CDR3 length equals 15 residues. This chain's CDR3 is CASSLRDRAYNKQFF. The CDR3 DNA sequence: TGTGCCAGCAGCCTCCGGGACAGAGCCTACAATAAGCAGTTCTTC.

This clonotype was detected only a few times. In DNA, the CDR3 is TGCGCCAGCAGCTCCGGGACTCGCAGTACCTACGAGCAGTACTTC. It translates to CASSSGTRSTYEQYF. This chain joins TRBV5-1 and TRBJ2-7; possibly TRBD2 for D (6 bases). Trimming took 3 bases from V and 2 from J, leaving 15 bases between them. Germline assignment: CDR1 SGHRS and CDR2 YFSETQ. CDR3 length equals 15 residues. Combining the CDR3 with reference TRBV5-1 and TRBJ2-7 gives the whole variable domain KAGVTQTPRYLIKTRGQQVTLSCSPISGHRSVSWYQQTPGQGLQFLFEYFSETQRNKGNFPGRFSGRQFSNSRSEMNVSTLELGDSALYLCASSSGTRSTYEQYFGPGTRLTVT.